A selection of T cell receptor beta chains follows, all from one sample in a study of STAT5B mutations in CD4+ large granular lymphocyte leukemia. Some clones are missing from TCRdb's copy, which holds only in-frame ones; the method was immunoSEQ multiplex PCR. The data contain about 1,100 clones, more than 65% of them singletons. What was sequenced was PBMCs. These TCRs come from a man aged 60 to 69 with CD4+ T-cell large granular lymphocyte leukemia. Both conserved end residues are part of each CDR3. A D gene is named only where the DNA matches it firmly. Size is stated for part of the rows, as once, few or many counts, or as a class when the clone is expanded.

d_call	v_call	clone_size	j_call	cdr3_nt	cdr3_aa
-	TRBV10-3	-	TRBJ1-4	TGTGCCATCAGTGGCATCGGTAATGAAAAACTGTTTTTT	CAISGIGNEKLFF
TRBD1	TRBV6-1	-	TRBJ2-3	TGTGCCAGCAGTGAAGCGGACAGGGGAAAAGATACGCAGTATTTT	CASSEADRGKDTQYF
-	TRBV13	-	TRBJ1-2	TGTGCCAGCAGCACCCGAGACGGGCTACTCTCGACCTATGGCTACACCTTC	CASSTRDGLLSTYGYTF
-	TRBV6-1	-	TRBJ1-5	TGTGCCAGCAGTGATGTAAGGGGCCAGGGAGTTGAACAGCCCCAGCATTTT	CASSDVRGQGVEQPQHF
TRBD1	TRBV4-1	-	TRBJ2-2	TGCGCCAGCAGCCAAGATGGCCCGAGCAGGGGGCTGAACGGGGAGCTGTTTTTT	CASSQDGPSRGLNGELFF
-	TRBV2	-	TRBJ1-1	TGTGCCAGCAGTGGTGGGGATGGCACTGAAGCTTTCTTT	CASSGGDGTEAFF
-	TRBV6-5	-	TRBJ1-4	TGTGCCAGCAGTTACTCGCCAGGCTGGGGGGAAAAACTGTTTTTT	CASSYSPGWGEKLFF
-	TRBV5-1	-	TRBJ1-5	TGCGCCAGCAGCTTGTTGGGGGGCCGCAATCAGCCCCAGCATTTT	CASSLLGGRNQPQHF
-	TRBV13	-	TRBJ1-1	TGTGCCAGCAGCTTCGGGCGGAGGGGAGTCAACACTGAAGCTTTCTTT	CASSFGRRGVNTEAFF
-	TRBV6-5	-	TRBJ2-3	TGTGCCAGCAGTTTAGCCTACCCGGACACAGATACGCAGTATTTT	CASSLAYPDTDTQYF
-	TRBV7-9	few	TRBJ2-7	TGTGCCAGCAGCCGTGGGACGGCCTACGAGCAGTACTTC	CASSRGTAYEQYF
TRBD2	TRBV7-8	-	TRBJ2-7	TGTGCCAGCAGCGTCCTAGCGGGGGTCTCCTACGAGCAGTACTTC	CASSVLAGVSYEQYF
TRBD1	TRBV11-3	few	TRBJ2-1	TGTGCCAGCAGCTTAGTAGAGGGACAGTTAAATGAGCAGTTCTTC	CASSLVEGQLNEQFF
TRBD1	TRBV4-3	once	TRBJ1-2	TGCGCCAGCAGCGGGACAGAGTATAACTATGGCTACACCTTC	CASSGTEYNYGYTF
-	TRBV4-3	-	TRBJ2-6	TGCGCCAGCAGCCAGTCGGGACGGACCTCTGGGGCCAACGTCCTGACTTTC	CASSQSGRTSGANVLTF
-	TRBV28	few	TRBJ2-7	TGTGCCAGCACCCTATCGCGGGACAGCTCCTACGAGCAGTACTTC	CASTLSRDSSYEQYF
TRBD1	TRBV19	-	TRBJ1-1	TGTGCCAGTAGTCTCCTCATTGACAGGGGGAAAGGGGACACTGAAGCTTTCTTT	CASSLLIDRGKGDTEAFF
-	TRBV19	few	TRBJ2-1	TGTGCCAGTAGTATTGTGGGGTGGGAGCAGTTCTTC	CASSIVGWEQFF
TRBD1	TRBV6-5	few	TRBJ1-6	TGTGCCAGCAGGCCGACAGGGGGCGGTTCACCCCTCCACTTT	CASRPTGGGSPLHF
-	TRBV4-2	once	TRBJ2-3	TGTGCCAGCAGCCAAGAGATAGACACAGATACGCAGTATTTT	CASSQEIDTDTQYF
TRBD1	TRBV9	-	TRBJ1-4	TGTGCCAGCAGCGATCCGACAGGGGGCAGGGAAAAACTGTTTTTT	CASSDPTGGREKLFF
TRBD1	TRBV4-3	-	TRBJ1-5	TGCGCCAGCAGCCCAGGGACAGGGAGGGGTCAGCCCCAGCATTTT	CASSPGTGRGQPQHF
TRBD1	TRBV7-3	-	TRBJ2-7	TGTGCCAGCAGCCGGGACAGGGGCTACGAGCAGTACTTC	CASSRDRGYEQYF
-	TRBV7-9	-	TRBJ2-7	TGTGCCAGCAGCCGTGGGACGGCCTACGAGCAGTACTTC	CASSRGTAYEQYF
TRBD2	TRBV9	-	TRBJ2-1	TGTGCCAGCAGCTTCCTGTCGGGACTAGCGGGGGTGAATGAGCAGTTCTTC	CASSFLSGLAGVNEQFF
-	TRBV5-4	-	TRBJ2-1	TGTGCCAGCAGCTTGCTCAACAATGAGCAGTTCTTC	CASSLLNNEQFF
TRBD1	TRBV5-6	large	TRBJ2-1	TGTGCCAGCAGCTGGGACCCGGGGACAGGGAACGAAAATGAGCAGTTCTTC	CASSWDPGTGNENEQFF
-	TRBV28	-	TRBJ1-2	TGTGCCAGCAGTCCTATCCGCCCAGAGGTGAACTATGGCTACACCTTC	CASSPIRPEVNYGYTF
TRBD1	TRBV19	-	TRBJ1-5	TGTGCCAGTAGTCCGGGACAGAAGAATCAGCCCCAGCATTTT	CASSPGQKNQPQHF
-	TRBV4-1	-	TRBJ1-5	TGCGCCAGCAGCCAAACGACGGAGGGATTCACTCAGCCCCAGCATTTT	CASSQTTEGFTQPQHF
TRBD1	TRBV6-1	-	TRBJ1-4	TGTGCCAGCAGTGAAGTCGGGACAGATCCTGAAAAACTGTTTTTT	CASSEVGTDPEKLFF
-	TRBV5-4	-	TRBJ2-2	TGTGCCAGCAGCTTGTGGCGGGTGTCTTACACCGGGGAGCTGTTTTTT	CASSLWRVSYTGELFF
-	TRBV4-3	-	TRBJ2-3	TGCGCCAGCAGCCAAGATCTGCGCACGGTCACAGATACGCAGTATTTT	CASSQDLRTVTDTQYF
-	TRBV5-6	-	TRBJ2-5	TGTGCCAGCACCGGAGACGGGGCAGAGACCCAGTACTTC	CASTGDGAETQYF
TRBD1	TRBV6-6	-	TRBJ2-5	TGTGCCAGCAGTCCCCGGACAGGGGGAGAGACCCAGTACTTC	CASSPRTGGETQYF
-	TRBV13	-	TRBJ2-3	TGTGCCAGCAGCTTAACTGATGGGGCTAGCGACTACACAGATACGCAGTATTTT	CASSLTDGASDYTDTQYF
TRBD1	TRBV7-3	-	TRBJ1-2	TGTGCCAGCAGCTTAACGGCAGGGGGCGGCTATGGCTACACCTTC	CASSLTAGGGYGYTF
TRBD2	TRBV28	-	TRBJ2-7	TGTGCCAGCAGGCCCACTAGCGGGGGGGCCTCCGAGCAGTACTTC	CASRPTSGGASEQYF
TRBD1	TRBV6-4	-	TRBJ1-2	TGTGCCAGCAGTGACGGGACAGGGGGTGCGAATGGCTACACCTTC	CASSDGTGGANGYTF
-	TRBV18	-	TRBJ1-1	TGTGCCAGCTCACCAGACCACGGGGACACTGAAGCTTTCTTT	CASSPDHGDTEAFF
-	TRBV28	-	TRBJ1-6	TGTGCCAGCAGTCCGCCTAGGGGCCCCCTCCACTTT	CASSPPRGPLHF